The 11 T cell receptor beta chains below all came from one sample that was sequenced in a study of T cell repertoires in cytomegalovirus infection. One entry per CDR3 protein results from TCRdb running MiXCR on the reads. There are 250,000 to 400,000 distinct CDR3 sequences in the sample; 20% to 25% occur only once, and about 14% lies in the top ten. Their recognized antigens are unknown. The source material was cultured PBMCs, sampled from culture after CMV antigen stimulation. Receptors originate from a human donor in good health (CMV status not recorded). Some clones in this sample may be carry-over from other donors' samples.

This rearrangement joins TRBV15 to TRBJ2-7; D is uncertain. The CDR3 loop spans 14 amino acids. The germline V gene encodes CDR1 LNHNV and CDR2 YYDKDF (reference sequence). CDR3 protein: CVTSRDNGLYEQYV. CDR3 sequence (DNA): TGTGTCACCAGCAGAGATAATGGCCTCTACGAGCAGTACGTC.

This clonotype appeared many times. The chain couples TRBV7-2 to TRBJ2-3; TRBD2 aligns across 7 bases. CDR1 and CDR2 (germline): SGHTA, FQGNSA. V lost 7 bases and J lost 5; bases outside the gene matches: 12. The CDR3 extends over 15 amino acids. The CDR3 is CASTPRGGSGDTQYF. The CDR3 DNA is TGTGCCAGCACCCCTAGGGGAGGGTCGGGAGATACGCAGTATTTT.

The V and J genes are TRBV10-3 and TRBJ2-2; 11 bases align to TRBD2. The V gene end was trimmed by 4 bases and the J gene end by 2 bases; junction bases not matched to a gene: 6. CDR1 is ENHRY, CDR2 SYGVKD, per germline. This CDR3 has 17 residues. The CDR3 spells CAISAPSGRTNTGELFF. The CDR3 coding sequence is TGTGCCATCAGTGCCCCTAGCGGGAGGACAAACACCGGGGAGCTGTTTTTT.

V is TRBV7-2 and J is TRBJ2-7; D is unresolved. In germline, CDR1 is SGHTA, CDR2 FQGNSA. The V and J ends lost 1 base and 0 bases respectively, with 10 bases between them. The CDR3 totals 15 residues. The CDR3 coding sequence is TGTGCCAGCAGCTTAGGGCTTACGAGCTCCTACGAGCAGTACTTC. Protein sequence: CASSLGLTSSYEQYF.

The chain combines TRBV18 with TRBJ2-1; D is possibly TRBD1 (6 bases). This CDR3 has 14 amino acids. The V end lost 1 base, the J end lost 8 bases, and 12 bases lay between the germline ends. Germline V gives CDR1 KGHSH, CDR2 LQKENI. The CDR3 spells CASSPLGRGDEQFF. The CDR3 DNA is TGTGCCAGCTCACCACTTGGCAGGGGCGATGAGCAGTTCTTC.

This clonotype came up a few times. The CDR3 sequence: CASSPGGSGEKLFF. DNA for the CDR3: TGTGCCAGCAGCCCGGGGGGCTCCGGGGAAAAACTGTTTTTT. V is TRBV7-2 and J is TRBJ1-4; a possible D gene is TRBD1 (6 bases). CDR1 and CDR2 (germline): SGHTA, FQGNSA. Trimming removed 5 bases from V and 8 bases from J, with 15 bases in between. This CDR3 contains 14 residues.

V gene TRBV7-2 combines with J gene TRBJ2-5; 10 bases map to TRBD2. Unmatched junction bases numbered 8, after V lost 5 bases and J lost 5 bases. This CDR3 has 15 amino acids. Germline CDR1 is SGHTA and CDR2 is FQGNSA. CDR3 region: CASSLSGRAGETQYF. CDR3 coding DNA: TGTGCCAGCAGCCTGAGCGGGAGGGCCGGGGAGACCCAGTACTTC.

Only a few counts were recorded for this clonotype. This chain joins TRBV6-5 and TRBJ1-3, with unresolved D. This CDR3 is built from 12 residues. Between the trimmed V and J ends, which lost 11 bases and 2 bases, there was a span of 10 bases. Germline V gives CDR1 MNHEY, CDR2 SVGAGI. The CDR3 bases are TGTGCCTCTCGGCAGGCTGGAAACACCATATATTTT. Translating it yields CASRQAGNTIYF.

This clonotype has ten or more counts. At one end, the junction sequence differs from germline, possibly due to a read error. Here the CDR3 reads CASSLAGSDQETQYF. The CDR3 region has the DNA TGTGCCAGCAGCCTAGCGGGCTCGGACCAAGAGACCCAGTACTTC. V and J are TRBV7-2 and TRBJ2-5, with 8 positions matching TRBD2. Germline V gene data show CDR1 as SGHTA and CDR2 as FQGNSA. This CDR3 has 15 amino acids.

This clonotype was seen at least ten times. The chain uses TRBV11-2 and TRBJ1-5, with TRBD1 matching over 7 bases. The CDR3 has 15 amino acids. J lost 0 bases, V lost 4 bases, and 3 bases had no gene match. Per the germline V gene, CDR1 is SGHAT and CDR2 is FQNNGV. For the CDR3, the DNA is TGTGCCAGCAGCTCGACAGGGAATAGCAATCAGCCCCAGCATTTT. This encodes CASSSTGNSNQPQHF.

This clonotype was counted many times. The chain has TRBV7-2 and TRBJ2-3, with TRBD2 matching over 16 bases. Germline CDR1 SGHTA, CDR2 FQGNSA. J lost 1 base, V lost 5 bases, and 6 bases had no gene match. CDR3 length: 18 residues. The CDR3 sequence: CASSPGLAGGPGTDTQYF. CDR3 sequence (DNA): TGTGCCAGCAGCCCGGGACTAGCGGGAGGGCCAGGCACAGATACGCAGTATTTT.